The 25 T cell receptor beta chains in this list originate from one sample, sequenced in a study of CD8 T cells in Susac syndrome (dated by TCRdb to between 2019 and 2020). The library was built by means of the immunoSEQ multiplex PCR assay. RNA was extracted using the RNeasy kit, and about 0.5 to 1 ug of the RNA was reverse transcribed with random hexamers. TCRdb reanalyzed the raw reads on its own, using fastp at Q25 for trimming and MiXCR for clone calling, and kept in-frame beta chains. All rows with the same CDR3 protein become a single entry with the most common DNA and genes. The sample records roughly 120,000 distinct CDR3 sequences, 90% to 95% of which are singletons. Together, the top ten hold more than 0.09% of the sample. The specimen was CD4+ T cells from PBMCs. All receptors derive from a human donor in good health.

This chain uses TRBV27 with TRBJ2-7; D is possibly TRBD1 (6 bases). V was shortened by 5 bases and J by 0 bases, with 11 bases between the two germline ends. The CDR3 spans 14 residues. Germline V gene sequence: CDR1 MNHEY, CDR2 SMNVEV (reference sequence). The CDR3 loop is CASSETGPSYEQYF. In DNA, the CDR3 is TGTGCCAGCAGTGAAACAGGGCCCTCCTACGAGCAGTACTTC.

The chain has TRBV6-2 or TRBV6-3 and TRBJ2-7, with TRBD1 matching 8 bases. The V segment lost 7 bases and the J segment 3 bases; nucleotides outside the gene matches: 11. The CDR3 consists of 15 residues. Germline CDR1 and CDR2: MNHEY and SVGEGT. CDR3 in DNA: TGTGCCAGCACAAGTAGCCGGACAGGGCGCTACGAGCAGTACTTC. Residues: CASTSSRTGRYEQYF.

The CDR3 here is CSARDRGGGPEYF. DNA of the CDR3: TGCAGTGCTAGAGATCGTGGGGGAGGGCCTGAGTACTTC. This rearrangement joins TRBV20-1 to TRBJ2-7, with 7 bases aligning to TRBD2. Germline lookup yields CDR1 DFQATT and CDR2 SNEGSKA (reference sequence). This CDR3 is 13 amino acids long. J gave up 11 bases and V 0 bases, and 10 bases lay outside the gene matches.

This clonotype has a single count. The V call is TRBV6-1, the J call TRBJ2-1; 8 bases match TRBD1. V dropped 6 bases and J dropped 9; count of bases not matched to a gene: 25. Germline V gene data show CDR1 as MNHNS and CDR2 as SASEGT. The CDR3 extends over 19 amino acids. The CDR3 sequence is CASSRLTGTGRLLSSEQFF. CDR3 sequence (DNA): TGTGCCAGCAGCCGACTGACCGGGACAGGTCGCCTTCTATCGAGTGAGCAGTTCTTC.

V usage is TRBV3-1 and J usage is TRBJ1-2; D gene unclear. This CDR3 spans 14 amino acids. Germline-derived CDR1 and CDR2 are LGHDT and YNNKEL (reference sequence). V dropped 1 base and J dropped 1 base, with 7 bases sitting between them. The CDR3: CASSQGKGNYGYTF. The CDR3 nucleotides are TGTGCCAGCAGCCAAGGGAAGGGTAACTATGGCTACACCTTC. Full variable domain (rest looked up from reference TRBV3-1 and TRBJ1-2): DTAVSQTPKYLVTQMGNDKSIKCEQNLGHDTMYWYKQDSKKFLKIMFSYNNKELIINETVPNRFSPKSPDKAHLNLHINSLELGDSAVYFCASSQGKGNYGYTFGSGTRLTVV.

The chain carries TRBV7-6 and TRBJ2-7, with 8 bases fitting TRBD2. Germline CDR1 is SGHVS and CDR2 is FNYEAQ. The CDR3 contains 15 residues. V lost 1 base, J lost 0 bases, and 2 bases stayed unmatched. The CDR3 nucleotides read TGTGCCAGCAGCTTAGATGCGGGGGGCTCCTACGAGCAGTACTTC. This gives the protein CASSLDAGGSYEQYF.

The CDR3 coding sequence is TGTGCCAGCGAACAGGCGGAAACAGATACGCAGTATTTT. Translation: CASEQAETDTQYF. The chain couples TRBV18 to TRBJ2-3, with a weak D call TRBD1 (5 bases). The CDR3 runs 13 residues. Germline V gene data show CDR1 as KGHSH and CDR2 as LQKENI. Trimming cost V 8 bases and J 3 bases, with 12 bases left between them.

The chain uses TRBV5-5 and TRBJ2-1, with unresolved D. The CDR3 consists of 13 residues. Trimming pared 1 base from V and 6 bases from J, leaving 8 bases between. Germline V gene lookup returns CDR1 SGHKS and CDR2 YYEKEE (reference sequence). The CDR3 nucleotides are TGTGCCAGCAGCTTGCCCTCTCGCAATGAGCAGTTCTTC. It codes for CASSLPSRNEQFF.

J is TRBJ1-1 and V is TRBV6-1, with D possibly being TRBD1 (6 bases). Germline loops: CDR1 MNHNS, CDR2 SASEGT. V lost 6 bases and J lost 4, with 12 bases in between. The CDR3 is 13 amino acids. The CDR3 sequence is CASSRGGGTEAFF. In DNA form, the CDR3 reads TGTGCCAGCAGCCGGGGAGGGGGCACTGAAGCTTTCTTT.

The chain recombines TRBV7-9 with TRBJ2-5, with unresolved D. The CDR3 totals 13 residues. Germline V lookup: CDR1 SEHNR, CDR2 FQNEAQ (reference sequence). V was trimmed by 5 bases and J by 4 bases, leaving 11 bases between them. CDR3 sequence: CASSVGIPETQYF. CDR3 bases: TGTGCCAGCAGCGTGGGGATACCAGAGACCCAGTACTTC.

For the CDR3, the DNA is TGTGCCAGCAGTTTAATCAAGGAGAGAGCTTTCTTT. This sequence encodes CASSLIKERAFF. The chain employs TRBV28 and TRBJ1-1; D not certain. The germline gives CDR1 MDHEN, CDR2 SYDVKM. V was pared by 2 bases and J by 10 bases, with 11 bases between. This CDR3 has 12 amino acids.

This chain uses TRBV12-3 or TRBV12-4 with TRBJ2-1; D could derive from TRBD1 or TRBD2 (5 bases each). V was trimmed by 8 bases and J by 9 bases, leaving 14 bases between them. This CDR3 region has 12 residues. The CDR3 DNA reads TGTGCCAGCCGCCCGGTGAGGGGTGAGCAGTTCTTC. This translates into CASRPVRGEQFF.

The V call is TRBV12-3 or TRBV12-4, the J call TRBJ2-7; possible D gene TRBD1, 6 bases. Trimming cost V 5 bases and J 4 bases, with 18 bases left between them. CDR3 length: 15 residues. As DNA, the CDR3 is TGTGCCAGCAGTCCCCTACAGGGAATTTTGTACGAGCAGTACTTC. It encodes CASSPLQGILYEQYF.

The rearrangement links TRBV28 to TRBJ2-5, with 10 bases lining up with TRBD1. V lost 6 bases to trimming and J lost 7 bases; unmatched junction nucleotides: 8. Germline V gives CDR1 MDHEN, CDR2 SYDVKM. This CDR3 is built from 14 residues. CDR3 nucleotide sequence: TGTGCCAGCAGCCCTAGGGACAGGGGTGTGACCCAGTACTTC. As protein: CASSPRDRGVTQYF.

The CDR3 loop reads CAISETARLADTQYF. The CDR3 DNA sequence: TGTGCCATCAGTGAGACGGCTAGGCTTGCAGATACGCAGTATTTT. This chain uses TRBV10-3 with TRBJ2-3; D remains ambiguous. V was trimmed by 2 bases and J by 4 bases, leaving 13 bases between them. CDR1 ENHRY and CDR2 SYGVKD come from the germline V gene. CDR3 length equals 15 residues.

CDR3 bases: TGCGCCAGCAGCTTGGGGTCAATACCTGGATCCTACGAGCAGTACTTC. Protein sequence: CASSLGSIPGSYEQYF. The chain has TRBV5-1 and TRBJ2-7; no firm D call. Trimming stripped 0 bases from V and 1 base from J, with 14 bases between. The germline gives CDR1 SGHRS, CDR2 YFSETQ. The CDR3 spans 16 residues.

The chain combines TRBV18 with TRBJ2-1, with D possibly TRBD2 on 6 matching bases. CDR1 and CDR2 (germline): KGHSH, LQKENI. Trimming shortened V by 3 bases and J by 9 bases, and 15 bases separated the two germline ends. The CDR3 covers 14 residues. Written as DNA, the CDR3 is TGTGCCAGCTCACCTTGGGAGGAGGGTAGTGAGCAGTTCTTC. Encoded protein: CASSPWEEGSEQFF.

This chain uses TRBV5-1 with TRBJ2-1; TRBD2 matches 8 bases. Unmatched junction bases numbered 9, after V lost 7 bases and J lost 0 bases. Germline V gene sequence: CDR1 SGHRS, CDR2 YFSETQ. The CDR3 runs to 16 residues. As DNA, the CDR3 is TGCGCCAGCTACTTATCCGGGACTAGCTCCTACAATGAGCAGTTCTTC. It yields the protein CASYLSGTSSYNEQFF.

This chain joins TRBV12-3 or TRBV12-4 and TRBJ2-7; the match to TRBD2 covers 8 bases. The CDR3 runs 13 residues. The V segment lost 6 bases and the J segment 0 bases; nucleotides outside the gene matches: 1. CDR3 protein: CASRLAASYEQYF. CDR3 coding DNA: TGTGCCAGCAGACTAGCGGCCTCCTACGAGCAGTACTTC.

The rearrangement links TRBV12-3 or TRBV12-4 to TRBJ2-1; no clear D. The CDR3 sequence is 13 residues long. Trimming cost V 4 bases and J 4 bases, with 8 bases left between them. CDR3 residues: CASSSDPYNEQFF. The CDR3 DNA reads as TGTGCCAGCAGTTCCGACCCTTACAATGAGCAGTTCTTC.

The genes are TRBV25-1 and TRBJ2-7; D is possibly TRBD1 (6 bases). V shed 4 bases and J shed 2 bases, with 9 bases lying between them. The germline V gene encodes CDR1 MGHDK and CDR2 SYGVNS. The CDR3 totals 13 residues. The DNA of the CDR3 is TGTGCCAGCAGTGTAGGGGGAGCCTACGAGCAGTACTTC. Translation gives CASSVGGAYEQYF.

The chain links TRBV20-1 to TRBJ1-2; weak D call: TRBD1 (5 bases). Germline V gene lookup returns CDR1 DFQATT and CDR2 SNEGSKA (reference sequence). This CDR3 region has 12 residues. V was clipped by 1 base and J by 4 bases, with 7 bases between them. The CDR3 sequence is CSARGGVYGYTF. For the CDR3, the DNA is TGCAGTGCTAGAGGGGGGGTCTATGGCTACACCTTC.

This clonotype was seen only once. The chain employs TRBV20-1 and TRBJ2-2; the D gene could be TRBD1 or TRBD2 (6 bases each). The germline gives CDR1 DFQATT, CDR2 SNEGSKA (reference sequence). CDR3 length: 14 residues. V was cut by 2 bases and J by 5 bases, with 12 bases left in between. CDR3 region: CSARKSGATGELFF. In DNA, the CDR3 is TGCAGTGCTAGAAAGTCGGGGGCGACCGGGGAGCTGTTTTTT.

The rearrangement joins TRBV3-1 to TRBJ1-1, with 7 nucleotides matching TRBD1. Germline loops: CDR1 LGHDT, CDR2 YNNKEL (reference sequence). The CDR3 consists of 14 residues. Trimming removed 3 bases from V and 11 bases from J; junction bases left unmatched: 12. As DNA, the CDR3 is TGTGCCAGCAGCCACCGCGGGGCAGGGGGGAAGGCTTTCTTT. Its translation: CASSHRGAGGKAFF.

The chain joins TRBV12-3 or TRBV12-4 to TRBJ2-1; 9 bases map to TRBD2. CDR3 length: 15 amino acids. J lost 2 bases, V lost 6 bases, and 5 bases had no gene match. The DNA of the CDR3 is TGTGCCAGCAGCTCGCGGGAGGGCCCCTACAATGAGCAGTTCTTC. Translated: CASSSREGPYNEQFF.